This T cell receptor (beta chain) emerged from a study of blood T cell repertoires in COVID-19 (TCRdb year 2020). About the investigation overall: Samples covering the acute and convalescent phases of COVID-19 were provided by collaborators in the United States, Italy and Spain. Samples came from the ongoing ImmuneRACE study (first 160 participants) plus 1,254 subjects from 6 global collaborators. A freely available public database, intended as a resource for researchers studying the immune response to SARS-CoV-2, is where the repertoires were released. Where available, HLA class I and class II types were obtained from metadata supplied by the sample provider rather than from assay-based typing. The prospective study material was composed of cDNA or gDNA derived from T cells, B-cell-depleted T cells, or PBMCs. Deeply sampled blood TCRbeta repertoires from subjects exposed to, actively infected with, or recovered from COVID-19 were included in the dataset. Sample metadata almost always included a de-identified subject ID, COVID-19 status, age in years and sex. Broader findings and caveats from the paper: Clinical and demographic metadata were provided uncurated, with the amount varying by source and participant.

Worth noting for this clone: Its specific antigen is unknown. There are no base qualities to consult, and no much larger clone falls within one base.

The germline V gene (reference sequence) yields LNHDA for CDR1 and SQIVND for CDR2. Relative to germline, V is 3 bases shorter and J is 1 base shorter, with 9 bases between their ends. The CDR3 numbers 14 residues from cysteine through phenylalanine. Only the CDR3 region is kept as DNA, spanning 42 bases read in frame from base 1. Collaborating institutions collected whole blood in K2EDTA tubes following their own protocols. For TCRbeta analysis, collaborator samples were shipped as frozen whole blood, as isolated PBMCs, or as DNA extracted from either sample type. TCRbeta CDR3 regions were amplified from genomic DNA by means of the immunoSEQ Assay, a bias-controlled multiplex PCR. The original methods were these. Nucleated cell counts per sample were estimated from amplification of reference gene primers within the assay. Sequence reads were collapsed and filtered to measure the absolute abundance of every unique TCRbeta CDR3 rearrangement. For each sample, productive Simpson clonality was calculated as the square root of Simpson's diversity index over productive rearrangements. TCRdb limited this immuneACCESS table to in-frame rearrangements with V and J called. A share of clones is missing; checked studies link under half to unresolved V genes, and the rest is unexplained. The V and J calls and clone size were taken over from that table, and D and trimming were inferred from the DNA. Within this sample are roughly 200,000 clones, with approximately 84% of them counted one time only. The biggest ten clones account for around 4.4% of the sample.

The receptor chain draws on TRBV19 and TRBJ1-2; the D gene remains uncertain. Sequenced sample: peripheral blood. This clonotype originated in a man in his forties or fifties with active or convalescent COVID-19. CDR3 sequence: CASSIRRDNYGYTF. The nucleotides are TGTGCCAGTAGTATTAGGAGGGATAACTATGGCTACACCTTC.